These 10 T cell receptor beta chains share one sample of origin, sequenced in a study of cytomegalovirus exposure and HLA in healthy donors (dated by TCRdb to between 2016 and 2019). The library came from the immunoSEQ multiplex PCR assay. The multiplex PCR relied on a mix of 60 forward primers for TCR Vbeta segments and 13 reverse primers for TCR Jbeta segments. In TCRdb, the immuneACCESS table is reduced to in-frame sequences with V and J assigned. These tables do not hold every clone; where another copy was compared, an unresolved V gene accounts for under half, and the others remain unexplained. In all, the sample holds about 200,000 clones, and roughly 77% of those were seen once. The top ten clonotypes cover around 0.38% of the sample. Sequenced input: PBMCs. The receptors here all came from a male donor in good health and CMV-seropositive.

This chain links TRBV5-1 with TRBJ2-3, with 7 bases fitting TRBD2. The CDR3 runs to 14 residues. In germline, CDR1 is SGHRS, CDR2 YFSETQ. V was clipped by 7 bases and J by 4 bases; unmatched bases: 9. The CDR3 sequence is CASQWGGSSDTQYF. The CDR3 DNA sequence: TGCGCCAGCCAATGGGGGGGGTCCTCAGATACGCAGTATTTT. Together with reference TRBV5-1 and TRBJ2-3, the CDR3 gives the full variable domain: KAGVTQTPRYLIKTRGQQVTLSCSPISGHRSVSWYQQTPGQGLQFLFEYFSETQRNKGNFPGRFSGRQFSNSRSEMNVSTLELGDSALYLCASQWGGSSDTQYFGPGTRLTVL.

This clone is a singleton in its sample. The chain joins TRBV18 to TRBJ2-2; D is unclear. CDR3 length: 14 amino acids. Trimming left V 1 base short and J 4 bases short, with 7 bases between. CDR1 is KGHSH, CDR2 LQKENI, per germline. CDR3 protein: CASSPQGATGELFF. CDR3 nucleotide sequence: TGTGCCAGCTCACCACAAGGAGCCACCGGGGAGCTGTTTTTT.

The chain is built from TRBV4-3 and TRBJ2-1; D gene uncertain. Per germline, CDR1 LGHNA and CDR2 YSLEER. The CDR3 sequence is 16 residues long. Trimming took off 0 bases at V and 2 bases at J, with 11 bases between the two ends. CDR3 DNA sequence: TGCGCCAGCAGCCAAGATCTAACAGTGCCCTACAATGAGCAGTTCTTC. This translates into CASSQDLTVPYNEQFF.

The genes are TRBV5-1 and TRBJ2-1, with D possibly being TRBD2 (6 bases). The V and J ends lost 4 bases and 0 bases respectively, with 11 bases between them. Looked up from germline, CDR1 is SGHRS and CDR2 is YFSETQ. There are 15 residues in the CDR3. The CDR3: CASSREPGSYNEQFF. For the CDR3, the DNA is TGCGCCAGCAGCCGGGAGCCCGGCTCCTACAATGAGCAGTTCTTC.

This clone was detected only once. Other DNA sequences in this specimen translate into the identical CDR3. The chain recombines TRBV5-1 with TRBJ1-4; D unclear. CDR1 and CDR2 (germline): SGHRS, YFSETQ. The CDR3 length is 14 residues. V was cut by 0 bases and J by 0 bases, with 3 bases left in between. DNA of the CDR3: TGCGCCAGCAGCTTGGCTGCAACTAATGAAAAACTGTTTTTT. Protein product: CASSLAATNEKLFF.

V gene TRBV2 combines with J gene TRBJ2-1, with D perhaps matching TRBD1 (6 bases). Trimming left V 4 bases short and J 5 bases short, with 9 bases between. Germline values: CDR1 SNHLY, CDR2 FYNNEI. The length of the CDR3 is 13 residues. CDR3 sequence reads: CASSGQANNEQFF. As DNA, the CDR3 is TGTGCCAGCAGTGGACAGGCCAACAATGAGCAGTTCTTC.

The rearrangement uses TRBV5-5 and TRBJ1-2; D might be TRBD1 (6 bases). Germline V gives CDR1 SGHKS, CDR2 YYEKEE (reference sequence). The CDR3 loop spans 14 amino acids. Trimming removed 0 bases from V and 4 bases from J, with 10 bases in between. CDR3 region: CASSLDQGTYGYTF. The DNA of the CDR3 is TGTGCCAGCAGCTTGGATCAGGGGACCTATGGCTACACCTTC.

This chain connects TRBV27 to TRBJ2-7, with TRBD1 matching over 8 bases. The CDR3 covers 14 residues. V was pared by 6 bases and J by 4 bases, with 8 bases of the junction left unmatched. Looked up from germline, CDR1 is MNHEY and CDR2 is SMNVEV (reference sequence). The CDR3, as DNA: TGTGCCAGCAGGGGGGGACAGGAAATTTACGAGCAGTACTTC. This encodes CASRGGQEIYEQYF.

V and J are TRBV30 and TRBJ2-1, with 10 bases fitting TRBD2. Germline CDR1 GTSNPN, CDR2 SVGIG (reference sequence). The CDR3 extends over 16 amino acids. V shed 1 base and J 6 bases; nucleotides not matched to a gene: 9. The CDR3 coding sequence is TGTGCCTGGAGTGCCCCGGGACTAGCGTCCCTCAATGAGCAGTTCTTC. It is translated as CAWSAPGLASLNEQFF.

This chain links TRBV19 with TRBJ1-5; 9 bases line up with TRBD1. Unmatched junction bases numbered 7, after V lost 7 bases and J lost 0 bases. CDR3 size: 16 residues. The germline CDR1 and CDR2 sequences are LNHDA and SQIVND (reference sequence). The CDR3 DNA sequence: TGTGCCAGTACATACTCGACAGGGGGTAGCAATCAGCCCCAGCATTTT. Amino acid sequence: CASTYSTGGSNQPQHF.